The 5 T cell receptor beta chains below come from one sample, sequenced in a study of blood T cell repertoires in COVID-19. Method: immunoSEQ multiplex PCR; TCRdb's copy keeps in-frame clones and lacks some. The repertoire consists of approximately 110,000 clones, with about 84% occurring once and the leading ten covering around 5%. Material for sequencing was peripheral blood. The receptors derive from a human donor in a cohort sampled during active COVID-19.

In its sample, this clone was seen once. This chain uses TRBV19 with TRBJ2-1, with 8 bases matching TRBD2. V shed 3 bases, J shed 1 base, and the junction held 5 bases outside the gene matches. CDR3 length: 16 residues. CDR1 is LNHDA, CDR2 SQIVND, per germline (reference sequence). DNA of the CDR3: TGTGCCAGTAGTATTAGGAGCGGGAGATCCTACAATGAGCAGTTCTTC. It encodes CASSIRSGRSYNEQFF.

V and J are TRBV5-4 and TRBJ2-7, with TRBD2 identical over 10 bases. Germline V gives CDR1 SGHNT, CDR2 YYREEE (reference sequence). Trimming cost V 0 bases and J 2 bases; bases outside gene matches: 5. The CDR3 length is 16 residues. The CDR3 reads CASSLGASGRTYEQYF. The CDR3 bases are TGTGCCAGCAGCTTGGGCGCTAGCGGGAGAACCTACGAGCAGTACTTC. Full variable domain (rest looked up from reference TRBV5-4 and TRBJ2-7): ETGVTQSPTHLIKTRGQQVTLRCSSQSGHNTVSWYQQALGQGPQFIFQYYREEENGRGNFPPRFSGLQFPNYSSELNVNALELDDSALYLCASSLGASGRTYEQYFGPGTRLTVT.

The rearrangement joins TRBV5-4 to TRBJ1-1, with a weak D call TRBD1 (5 bases). The CDR3 is 15 amino acids. Germline V CDR1 and CDR2: SGHNT, YYREEE (reference sequence). Trimming shortened V by 2 bases and J by 4 bases, and 15 bases separated the two germline ends. In DNA form, the CDR3 reads TGTGCCAGCAGCTTCCGCCAGGGCGGGAGCACTGAAGCTTTCTTT. It encodes CASSFRQGGSTEAFF.

This clone showed up just a few times. This chain connects TRBV5-1 to TRBJ1-4; the D gene is possibly TRBD1 (5 bases). Germline-derived CDR1 and CDR2 are SGHRS and YFSETQ. The CDR3 length is 15 residues. Trimming cost V 3 bases and J 3 bases, with 12 bases left between them. The CDR3: CASSSRGTSNEKLFF. The CDR3 DNA is TGCGCCAGCAGCTCGCGGGGGACTTCTAATGAAAAACTGTTTTTT.

This rearrangement joins TRBV6-1 to TRBJ2-4; D is ambiguous. Germline CDR1 is MNHNS and CDR2 is SASEGT. This CDR3 spans 17 amino acids. V was clipped by 2 bases and J by 0 bases, with 14 bases between them. The CDR3 is CASSEPDTNIAKNIQYF. Written as DNA, the CDR3 is TGTGCCAGCAGTGAACCAGATACGAATATAGCCAAAAACATTCAGTACTTC.